These 22 T cell receptor beta chains were sequenced from one sample in a study of blood T cell repertoires in COVID-19. The protocol was immunoSEQ multiplex PCR, while the TCRdb copy is restricted to in-frame clones and leaves out a portion. The sample contains 300,000 to 450,000 clones, approximately 89% of which appear only once. Sequencing was done on a sample of PBMCs or T cells enriched from blood (not recorded which). These receptors originate from a man in his thirties or forties who had recovered from COVID-19.

This clone came up once. The V call is TRBV21-1, the J call TRBJ2-1; the table names TRBD1, a call not compared with the DNA. TRBV21-1 is annotated as a pseudogene. The CDR3 totals 21 residues. CDR3 nucleotides: TGTGCCAGCAGCAAAGCGCGATTCCGAAGATTAGGGACAGATCTATACAATGAGCAGTTCTTC. Amino acid sequence: CASSKARFRRLGTDLYNEQFF.

There are a few counts of this clone. This sequence joins TRBV19 and TRBJ1-4, with 10 nucleotides matching TRBD1. CDR3 length: 15 residues. V was pared by 6 bases and J by 2 bases, with 3 bases of the junction left unmatched. Germline lookup yields CDR1 LNHDA and CDR2 SQIVND (reference sequence). The CDR3: CASREGQGTNEKLFF. As DNA, the CDR3 is TGTGCCAGTAGAGAGGGACAGGGGACTAATGAAAAACTGTTTTTT.

The chain carries TRBV5-6 and TRBJ2-5; 8 nucleotides agree with TRBD1. V trimming: 5 bases; J trimming: 3 bases; junction bases outside the gene matches: 6. CDR3 size: 14 residues. The V gene's germline CDR1 is SGHDT and CDR2 YYEEEE. CDR3 region: CASRPMTGEETQYF. The CDR3 coding sequence is TGTGCCAGCAGACCTATGACAGGGGAAGAGACCCAGTACTTC.

The chain carries TRBV11-3 and TRBJ1-3; D gene ambiguous. Germline V gives CDR1 SGHNT, CDR2 YENEEA. The CDR3 covers 14 residues. Trimming took off 5 bases at V and 4 bases at J, with 12 bases between the two ends. The CDR3 sequence is CASSLGTAGNTIYF. CDR3 nucleotide sequence: TGTGCCAGCAGCCTAGGAACTGCCGGAAACACCATATATTTT.

In this sample, this clone turned up a few times. This sequence joins TRBV27 and TRBJ1-2; TRBD1 is a possible D gene (5 bases). This CDR3 has 15 residues. Germline CDR1 MNHEY, CDR2 SMNVEV (reference sequence). V lost 2 bases and J lost 7, with 17 bases in between. Here the CDR3 reads CASSLVQDISGGYTF. CDR3 coding DNA: TGTGCCAGCAGTTTAGTTCAGGACATCTCAGGTGGCTACACCTTC.

This clone was seen a single time. The chain links TRBV18 to TRBJ1-2; D gene unclear. The germline V and J ends were trimmed by 1 base and 0 bases, with 12 bases remaining between them. The CDR3 contains 16 residues. From germline, CDR1 is KGHSH and CDR2 LQKENI. The CDR3 sequence is CASSPLTDGANYGYTF. CDR3 nucleotides: TGTGCCAGCTCACCACTAACCGACGGAGCTAACTATGGCTACACCTTC.

There are a few counts of this clone. The V call is TRBV7-9, the J call TRBJ2-7; no clear D gene. CDR1 is SEHNR, CDR2 FQNEAQ, per germline (reference sequence). V lost 5 bases and J lost 3, with 8 bases in between. This CDR3 contains 12 residues. This CDR3 is CASSPLYYEQYF. CDR3 DNA: TGTGCCAGCAGCCCCCTATACTACGAGCAGTACTTC. Drawing the rest from reference TRBV7-9 and TRBJ2-7, the complete variable domain is DTGVSQNPRHKITKRGQNVTFRCDPISEHNRLYWYRQTLGQGPEFLTYFQNEAQLEKSRLLSDRFSAERPKGSFSTLEIQRTEQGDSAMYLCASSPLYYEQYFGPGTRLTVT.

The chain has TRBV5-1 and TRBJ2-7; a possible D gene is TRBD2 (5 bases). The CDR3 loop spans 14 amino acids. Trimming stripped 1 base from V and 3 bases from J, with 11 bases between. CDR1 is SGHRS and CDR2 is YFSETQ in the germline V gene. The CDR3 nucleotides are TGCGCCAGCAGCTTGACGGGTGAGGGCTACGAGCAGTACTTC. Amino acids: CASSLTGEGYEQYF.

V gene TRBV10-3 combines with J gene TRBJ2-7; TRBD1 is a possible D gene (6 bases). The V and J ends lost 2 bases and 0 bases respectively, with 14 bases between them. The CDR3 has 16 amino acids. Germline V CDR1 and CDR2: ENHRY, SYGVKD. The CDR3: CAISEPGVVASYEQYF. The CDR3 DNA reads as TGTGCCATCAGTGAGCCAGGGGTAGTTGCCTCCTACGAGCAGTACTTC.

V gene TRBV18 combines with J gene TRBJ2-5; a weak D match, TRBD1 (5 bases). Germline V gene data show CDR1 as KGHSH and CDR2 as LQKENI. CDR3 length: 13 residues. The germline V and J ends were trimmed by 6 bases and 5 bases, with 13 bases remaining between them. The CDR3 DNA follows: TGTGCCAGCTCGCCTGGGGCCAAGGAGACCCAGTACTTC. Its translation is CASSPGAKETQYF.

V usage is TRBV4-1 and J usage is TRBJ2-3, with 11 bases fitting TRBD2. Trimming cost V 2 bases and J 1 base; bases outside gene matches: 2. Germline assignment: CDR1 MGHRA and CDR2 YSYEKL. The CDR3 consists of 16 residues. The CDR3: CASSQKTSGGTDTQYF. The CDR3 coding sequence is TGCGCCAGCAGCCAAAAGACTAGCGGGGGCACAGATACGCAGTATTTT.

The rearrangement links TRBV30 to TRBJ1-2, with 8 bases lining up with TRBD1. Looked up from germline, CDR1 is GTSNPN and CDR2 is SVGIG (reference sequence). This CDR3 spans 16 amino acids. Losses at the gene ends were 3 bases for V and 8 bases for J; bases not matched to a gene: 17. The DNA of the CDR3 is TGTGCCTGGAGCCGGGGACCCGGGACAGGCCCGGAGGGCTACACCTTC. Residues: CAWSRGPGTGPEGYTF.

The rearrangement uses TRBV12-5 and TRBJ1-1; TRBD1 matches at 8 bases. The CDR3 consists of 15 residues. V was pared by 5 bases and J by 1 base, with 6 bases of the junction left unmatched. Per germline, CDR1 LGHNT and CDR2 FRNRAP. In DNA form, the CDR3 reads TGTGCTAGTGGTCCGCCGACAGGGGCGAACACTGAAGCTTTCTTT. It translates to CASGPPTGANTEAFF.

J is TRBJ1-2 and V is TRBV10-2; 8 bases are shared with TRBD1. CDR1 is WSHSY and CDR2 is SAAADI in the germline V gene. The trim removed 1 base at V and 6 bases at J, leaving 7 bases unmatched. The CDR3 spans 15 residues. In DNA, the CDR3 is TGCGCCAGCAGTGAGTTCGACAGGGGAAGGAATGGCTACACCTTC. Its translation: CASSEFDRGRNGYTF.

The chain is built from TRBV12-3 or TRBV12-4 and TRBJ1-5; D ambiguous. The CDR3 contains 13 residues. V was pared by 3 bases and J by 3 bases, with 6 bases between. The chain's CDR3 is CASSLADNQPQHF. The CDR3 bases are TGTGCCAGCAGTTTGGCAGACAATCAGCCCCAGCATTTT.

This clone was observed once. CDR3 amino acids: CASSDLSGAAGELFF. As DNA, the CDR3 is TGTGCCAGCAGTGACTTAAGTGGGGCCGCCGGGGAGCTGTTTTTT. V gene TRBV6-4 combines with J gene TRBJ2-2, with D tentatively TRBD1 (5 bases). The V and J ends lost 1 base and 6 bases respectively, with 12 bases between them. Germline V gene data show CDR1 as MRHNA and CDR2 as SNTAGT. This CDR3 has 15 residues.

The chain uses TRBV5-4 and TRBJ2-2, with 7 bases lining up with TRBD2. The length of the CDR3 is 12 residues. CDR1 is SGHNT, CDR2 YYREEE, per germline (reference sequence). With V trimmed by 4 bases and J by 7 bases, 1 base remained unmatched. For the CDR3, the DNA is TGTGCCAGCAGCCCGGGAGGCGGGGAGCTGTTTTTT. Translation: CASSPGGGELFF.

The rearrangement joins TRBV6-5 to TRBJ1-5; TRBD1 agrees at 8 bases. The germline CDR1 and CDR2 sequences are MNHEY and SVGAGI. This CDR3 is built from 15 residues. After removal of 6 bases from V and 6 bases from J, the junction contained 10 bases not matched to a gene. In DNA form, the CDR3 reads TGTGCCAGCAGCGCAGCAGGGGGCGAGGCTCAGCCCCAGCATTTT. Its translation: CASSAAGGEAQPQHF.

In nucleotides, the CDR3 is TGTGCCAGCAGTAACAGGGGGCTGAACACTGAAGCTTTCTTT. Its translation is CASSNRGLNTEAFF. The chain employs TRBV6-5 and TRBJ1-1; TRBD1 matches at 9 bases. Germline CDR1 MNHEY, CDR2 SVGAGI. V was clipped by 5 bases and J by 0 bases; unmatched bases: 1. There are 14 residues in the CDR3.

The chain has TRBV7-2 and TRBJ1-4; 8 bases are shared with TRBD1. This CDR3 has 14 residues. Germline CDR1 and CDR2: SGHTA and FQGNSA. Germline trimming cut 6 bases from V and 8 bases from J; bases unmatched to any gene: 8. The CDR3 loop reads CASSPQGAGEKLFF. In DNA form, the CDR3 reads TGTGCCAGCAGTCCTCAGGGGGCGGGGGAAAAACTGTTTTTT.

In DNA, the CDR3 is TGTGCCAGCAGCCTAAACATGGACACTGAAGCTTTCTTT. This translates into CASSLNMDTEAFF. The chain links TRBV14 to TRBJ1-1; D remains unclear. The CDR3 extends over 13 amino acids. Germline V lookup: CDR1 SGHDN, CDR2 FVKESK. Trimming pared 4 bases from V and 3 bases from J, leaving 9 bases between. The full variable domain, completed using reference TRBV14 and TRBJ1-1, is EAGVTQFPSHSVIEKGQTVTLRCDPISGHDNLYWYRRVMGKEIKFLLHFVKESKQDESGMPNNRFLAERTGGTYSTLKVQPAELEDSGVYFCASSLNMDTEAFFGQGTRLTVV.

The V call is TRBV9, the J call TRBJ2-3; 15 bases agree with TRBD2. CDR3 length equals 19 residues. J was trimmed by 0 bases and V by 4 bases; bases with no gene match: 9. CDR1 is SGDLS, CDR2 YYNGEE, per germline. The CDR3 here is CASSPRGTSGGPSTDTQYF. The CDR3 DNA sequence: TGTGCCAGCAGCCCTCGAGGGACTAGCGGGGGGCCGAGCACAGATACGCAGTATTTT.